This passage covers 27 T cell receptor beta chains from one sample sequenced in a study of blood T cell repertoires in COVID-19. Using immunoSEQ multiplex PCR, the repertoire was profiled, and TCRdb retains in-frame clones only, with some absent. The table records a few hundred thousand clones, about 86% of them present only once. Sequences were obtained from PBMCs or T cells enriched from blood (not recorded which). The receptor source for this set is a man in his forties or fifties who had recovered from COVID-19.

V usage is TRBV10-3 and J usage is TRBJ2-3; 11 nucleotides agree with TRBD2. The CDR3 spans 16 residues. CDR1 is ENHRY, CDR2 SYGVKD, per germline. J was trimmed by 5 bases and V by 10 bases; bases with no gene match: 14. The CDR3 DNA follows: TGTGCCACCACCGGTTCGGGCCTAGCGGGAGGAGATACGCAGTATTTT. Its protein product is CATTGSGLAGGDTQYF.

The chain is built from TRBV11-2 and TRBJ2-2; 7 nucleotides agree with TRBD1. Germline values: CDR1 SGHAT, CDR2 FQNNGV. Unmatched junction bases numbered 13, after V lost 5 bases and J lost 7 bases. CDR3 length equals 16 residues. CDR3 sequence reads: CASSPRGTDFGGELFF. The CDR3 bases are TGTGCCAGCAGCCCAAGAGGGACAGACTTCGGCGGGGAGCTGTTTTTT.

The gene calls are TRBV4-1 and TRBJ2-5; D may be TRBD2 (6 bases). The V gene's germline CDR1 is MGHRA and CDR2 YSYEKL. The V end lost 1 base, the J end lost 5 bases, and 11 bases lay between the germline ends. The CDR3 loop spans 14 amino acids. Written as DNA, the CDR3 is TGCGCCAGCAGCCAAGTCTTCGGAGGGGAGACCCAGTACTTC. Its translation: CASSQVFGGETQYF.

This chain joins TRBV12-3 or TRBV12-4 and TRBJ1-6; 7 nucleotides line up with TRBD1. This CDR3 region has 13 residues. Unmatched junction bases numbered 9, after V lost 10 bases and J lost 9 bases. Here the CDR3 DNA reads TGTGCCATCCGACAGGGTTCGGTTTCACCCCTCCACTTT. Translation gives CAIRQGSVSPLHF.

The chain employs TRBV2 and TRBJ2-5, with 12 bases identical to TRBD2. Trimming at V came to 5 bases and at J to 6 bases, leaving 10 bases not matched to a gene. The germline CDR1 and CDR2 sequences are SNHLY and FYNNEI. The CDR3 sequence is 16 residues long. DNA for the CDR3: TGTGCCAGCAGTATAGTACTAGCGGGAGGAGGAAAGACCCAGTACTTC. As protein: CASSIVLAGGGKTQYF.

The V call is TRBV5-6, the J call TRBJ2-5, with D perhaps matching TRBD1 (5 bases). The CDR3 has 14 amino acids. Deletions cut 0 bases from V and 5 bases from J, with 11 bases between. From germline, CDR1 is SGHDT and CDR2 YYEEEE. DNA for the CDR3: TGTGCCAGCAGCTTGGTAGGGGCGGCTGAGACCCAGTACTTC. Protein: CASSLVGAAETQYF.

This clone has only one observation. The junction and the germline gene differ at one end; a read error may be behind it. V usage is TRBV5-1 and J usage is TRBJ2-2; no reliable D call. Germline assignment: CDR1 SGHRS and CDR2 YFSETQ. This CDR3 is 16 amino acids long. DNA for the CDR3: TGCGCCAGCAGCTTGTCGGTAATGGAGAACACCGGAGAGCTGTTTTTT. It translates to CASSLSVMENTGELFF.

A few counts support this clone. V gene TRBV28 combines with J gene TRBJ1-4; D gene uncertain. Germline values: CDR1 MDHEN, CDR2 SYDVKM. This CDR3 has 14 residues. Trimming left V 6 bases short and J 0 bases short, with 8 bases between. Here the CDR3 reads CASSSSPTNEKLFF. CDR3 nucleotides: TGTGCCAGCAGCTCCTCCCCAACTAATGAAAAACTGTTTTTT. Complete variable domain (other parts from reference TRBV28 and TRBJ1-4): DVKVTQSSRYLVKRTGEKVFLECVQDMDHENMFWYRQDPGLGLRLIYFSYDVKMKEKGDIPEGYSVSREKKERFSLILESASTNQTSMYLCASSSSPTNEKLFFGSGTQLSVL.

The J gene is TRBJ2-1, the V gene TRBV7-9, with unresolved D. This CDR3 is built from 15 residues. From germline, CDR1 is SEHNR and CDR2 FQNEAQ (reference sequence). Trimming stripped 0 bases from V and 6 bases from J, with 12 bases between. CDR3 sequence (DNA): TGTGCCAGCAGCTTAGCTAGTCACCCTTTCAATGAGCAGTTCTTC. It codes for CASSLASHPFNEQFF.

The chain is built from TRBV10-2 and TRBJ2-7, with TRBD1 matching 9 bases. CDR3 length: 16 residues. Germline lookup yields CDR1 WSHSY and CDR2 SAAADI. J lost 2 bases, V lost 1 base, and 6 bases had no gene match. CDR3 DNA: TGCGCCAGCAGTGAGTTTCGGGACAGGGCTACCTACGAGCAGTACTTC. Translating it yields CASSEFRDRATYEQYF.

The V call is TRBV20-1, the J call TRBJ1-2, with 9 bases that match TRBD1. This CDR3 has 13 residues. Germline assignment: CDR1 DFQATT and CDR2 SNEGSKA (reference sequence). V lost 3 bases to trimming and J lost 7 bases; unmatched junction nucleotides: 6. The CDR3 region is CSASPGTGFGYTF. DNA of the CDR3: TGCAGTGCTAGTCCCGGGACAGGGTTTGGCTACACCTTC.

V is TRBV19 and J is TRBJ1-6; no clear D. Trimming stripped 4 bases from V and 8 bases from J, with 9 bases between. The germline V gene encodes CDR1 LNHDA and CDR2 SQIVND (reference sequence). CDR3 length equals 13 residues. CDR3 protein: CASSTPPDSPLHF. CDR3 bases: TGTGCCAGTAGTACCCCCCCTGATTCACCCCTCCACTTT.

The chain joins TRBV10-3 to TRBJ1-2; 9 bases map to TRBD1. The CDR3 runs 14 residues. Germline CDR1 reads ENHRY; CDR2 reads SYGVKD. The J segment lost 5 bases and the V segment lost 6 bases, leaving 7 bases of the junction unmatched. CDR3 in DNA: TGTGCCATCAGAGACCAGGGACAGGGATATGGCTACACCTTC. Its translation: CAIRDQGQGYGYTF.

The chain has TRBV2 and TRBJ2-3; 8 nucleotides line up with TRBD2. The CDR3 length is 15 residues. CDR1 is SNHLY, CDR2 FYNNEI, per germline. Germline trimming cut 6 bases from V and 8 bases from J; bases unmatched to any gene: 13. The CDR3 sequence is CASRAREGSQATQYF. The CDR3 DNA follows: TGTGCCAGCAGAGCCCGGGAGGGTAGCCAGGCTACGCAGTATTTT.

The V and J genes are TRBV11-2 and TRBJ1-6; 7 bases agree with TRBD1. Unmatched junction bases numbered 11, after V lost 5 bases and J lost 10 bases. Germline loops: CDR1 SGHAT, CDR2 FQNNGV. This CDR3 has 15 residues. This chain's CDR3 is CASSPRQGKRSPLHF. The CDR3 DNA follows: TGTGCCAGCAGCCCGCGACAGGGTAAACGGTCACCCCTCCACTTT.

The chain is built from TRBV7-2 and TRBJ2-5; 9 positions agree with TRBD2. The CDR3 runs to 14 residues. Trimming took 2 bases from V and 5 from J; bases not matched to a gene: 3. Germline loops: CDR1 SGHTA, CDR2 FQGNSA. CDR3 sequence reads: CASSLNSGGETQYF. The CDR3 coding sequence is TGTGCCAGCAGCTTAAATAGCGGGGGCGAGACCCAGTACTTC.

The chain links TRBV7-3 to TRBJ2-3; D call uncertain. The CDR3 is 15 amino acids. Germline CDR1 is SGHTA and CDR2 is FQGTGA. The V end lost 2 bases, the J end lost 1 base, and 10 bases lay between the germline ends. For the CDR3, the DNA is TGTGCCAGCAGCTTATCTTCCGGTGGCACAGATACGCAGTATTTT. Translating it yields CASSLSSGGTDTQYF.

CDR3 amino acids: CASIHGNTIYF. The DNA of the CDR3 is TGTGCCAGCATTCATGGAAACACCATATATTTT. This chain connects TRBV6-5 to TRBJ1-3; D gene uncertain. CDR1 MNHEY and CDR2 SVGAGI come from the germline V gene. Deletions cut 7 bases from V and 3 bases from J, with 4 bases between. This CDR3 has 11 residues.

CDR3 loop: CASRDHGQGVPAFF. In DNA, the CDR3 is TGTGCCAGCAGGGACCATGGACAGGGCGTTCCAGCTTTCTTT. The chain recombines TRBV28 with TRBJ1-1; 8 bases fit TRBD1. The ends lost 6 bases at V and 10 bases at J; junction bases unmatched: 13. The germline V gene has CDR1 MDHEN and CDR2 SYDVKM. This CDR3 spans 14 amino acids.

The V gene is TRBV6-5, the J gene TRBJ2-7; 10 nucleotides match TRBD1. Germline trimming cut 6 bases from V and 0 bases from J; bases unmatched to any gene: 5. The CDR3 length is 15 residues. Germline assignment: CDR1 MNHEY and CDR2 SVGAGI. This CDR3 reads CASRSGTGVSYEQYF. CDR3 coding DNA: TGTGCCAGCAGGTCCGGGACAGGGGTCTCCTACGAGCAGTACTTC.

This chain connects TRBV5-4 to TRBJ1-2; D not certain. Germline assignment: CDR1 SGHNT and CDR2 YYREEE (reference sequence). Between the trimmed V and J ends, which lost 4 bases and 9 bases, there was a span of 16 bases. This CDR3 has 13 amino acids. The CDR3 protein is CASSPRGVSSYTF. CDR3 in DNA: TGTGCCAGCAGCCCCCGGGGAGTCTCGAGCTACACCTTC.

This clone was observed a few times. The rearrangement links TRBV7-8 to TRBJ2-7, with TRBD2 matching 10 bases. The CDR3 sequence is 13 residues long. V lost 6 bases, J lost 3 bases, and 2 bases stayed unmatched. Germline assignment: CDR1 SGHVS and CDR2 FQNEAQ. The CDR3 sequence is CASRRTSGYEQYF. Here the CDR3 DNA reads TGTGCCAGCAGACGGACTAGCGGCTACGAGCAGTACTTC.

The CDR3 DNA reads TGTGCCAGCAGTTACGGACAGGGCGGTGAGCAGTACTTC. Translating it yields CASSYGQGGEQYF. The genes are TRBV6-2 or TRBV6-3 and TRBJ2-7, with TRBD1 matching 8 bases. The CDR3 spans 13 residues. Trimming cost V 2 bases and J 7 bases; bases outside gene matches: 4. Germline CDR1 and CDR2: MNHEY and SVGEGT.

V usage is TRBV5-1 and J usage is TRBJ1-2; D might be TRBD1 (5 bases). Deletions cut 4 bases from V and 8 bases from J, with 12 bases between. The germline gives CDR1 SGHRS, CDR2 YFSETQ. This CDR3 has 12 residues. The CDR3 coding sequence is TGCGCCAGCAGCCGCGGGGGAGAGGGCTACACCTTC. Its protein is CASSRGGEGYTF.

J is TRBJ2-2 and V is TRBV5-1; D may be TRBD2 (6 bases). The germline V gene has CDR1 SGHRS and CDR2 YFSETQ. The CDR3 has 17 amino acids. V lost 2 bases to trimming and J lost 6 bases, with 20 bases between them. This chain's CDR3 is CASSLGRKRGTPGELFF. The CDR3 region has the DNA TGCGCCAGCAGCTTAGGGAGGAAACGAGGGACCCCCGGGGAGCTGTTTTTT.

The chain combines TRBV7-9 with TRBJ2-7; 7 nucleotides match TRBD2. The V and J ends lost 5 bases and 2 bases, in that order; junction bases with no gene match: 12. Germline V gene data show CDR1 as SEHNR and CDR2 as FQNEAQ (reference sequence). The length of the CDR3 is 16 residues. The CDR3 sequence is CASSPGVGGDPYEQYF. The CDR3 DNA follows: TGTGCCAGCAGCCCCGGGGTGGGGGGGGATCCCTACGAGCAGTACTTC.

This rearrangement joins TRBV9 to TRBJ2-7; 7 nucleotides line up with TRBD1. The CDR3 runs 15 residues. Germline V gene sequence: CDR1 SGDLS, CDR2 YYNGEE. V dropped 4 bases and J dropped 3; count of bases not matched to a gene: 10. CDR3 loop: CASSRGQSNYYEQYF. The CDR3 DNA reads TGTGCCAGCAGCCGGGGACAGTCGAACTACTACGAGCAGTACTTC.